Sequencing of this T cell receptor beta chain was carried out in a study of blood T cell repertoires in COVID-19. Across the whole study: Donors in the United States, Italy and Spain gave samples during acute or convalescent COVID-19.

V was shortened by 0 bases and J by 6 bases, with 13 bases between the two germline ends. This CDR3 has 15 amino acids. Germline lookup yields CDR1 KGHSH and CDR2 LQKENI. Original data processing: From reference gene primer amplification, estimates of nucleated cell counts were derived. The data were produced by immunoSEQ multiplex PCR, yet TCRdb's version contains in-frame clones alone and is incomplete. The DNA gave D and trimming, while V, J and clone size come from that table. The repertoire has approximately 140,000 clones, roughly 84% of them found once; the top ten carry roughly 3.9%. Living in 24 US areas, the participants were between roughly 18 and 90 years of age. Cohort placement rested on clinical history that participants reported themselves.

The chain joins TRBV18 to TRBJ2-3, with a possible D match to TRBD1 (6 bases). The receptor's source is a man over 45 in a cohort exposed to, infected with or recovered from COVID-19 (not recorded which). Material for sequencing was PBMCs or T cells enriched from blood (not recorded which). As DNA, the CDR3 is TGTGCCAGCTCACCACCCTATACAGGGACGGATACGCAGTATTTT. As protein: CASSPPYTGTDTQYF.